This T cell receptor beta chain was found in a study of STAT5B mutations in CD4+ large granular lymphocyte leukemia. About this clone: Its antigen is not identified.

The survey-level immunoSEQ assay was used. Clones were sequenced by immunoSEQ multiplex PCR, and TCRdb holds only the in-frame ones, with some missing. The sample includes just under 35,000 clones, approximately 71% of them seen just once. Control samples were healthy donors' buffy coats. General study findings and limits: Compared with healthy controls (2/35), patient top clones favored TRBV06 (8/27).

Per the germline V gene, CDR1 is MNHNY and CDR2 is SVGAGI (reference sequence). The ends were cut back, 3 bases at V and 8 bases at J, with 5 bases in the middle. The length of the CDR3 is 11 residues. V is TRBV6-6 and J is TRBJ2-1; D uncertain. This TCR was sampled from a human donor in good health. The sequenced sample consisted of CD4+ T cells from blood buffy coats. CDR3 DNA sequence: TGTGCCAGCAGTTATCTCTATGAGCAGTTCTTC. Amino acid sequence: CASSYLYEQFF.